The TCR beta chain described here comes from a study of early T cells in non-severe SARS-CoV-2 infection. Study as a whole: The chains were unpaired, and the sequenced material was bulk RNA from unsorted whole blood. Overall study results and limits: Anti-spike CD8 responses were favored in VDJdb matching, and private and CD4 specificities were missed.

About this clonotype itself: Its antigen is still unknown.

The germline V gene has CDR1 MNHNS and CDR2 SASEGT. CDR3 size: 15 residues. Unmatched junction bases numbered 1, after V lost 2 bases and J lost 0 bases. A single record per CDR3 protein comes from TCRdb applying MiXCR to the 5' RACE reads. The table records some 110,000 distinct CDR3 sequences, approximately 15% of them present only once. This rearrangement joins TRBV6-1 to TRBJ2-3; TRBD2 aligns across 8 bases. Sample: whole blood. The receptor was isolated from an adult who was a healthcare worker with PCR-confirmed SARS-CoV-2 infection or an uninfected control (not recorded which). In DNA form, the CDR3 reads TGTGCCAGCAGTGAAAGCGGGAGAAGCACAGATACGCAGTATTTT. It encodes CASSESGRSTDTQYF.